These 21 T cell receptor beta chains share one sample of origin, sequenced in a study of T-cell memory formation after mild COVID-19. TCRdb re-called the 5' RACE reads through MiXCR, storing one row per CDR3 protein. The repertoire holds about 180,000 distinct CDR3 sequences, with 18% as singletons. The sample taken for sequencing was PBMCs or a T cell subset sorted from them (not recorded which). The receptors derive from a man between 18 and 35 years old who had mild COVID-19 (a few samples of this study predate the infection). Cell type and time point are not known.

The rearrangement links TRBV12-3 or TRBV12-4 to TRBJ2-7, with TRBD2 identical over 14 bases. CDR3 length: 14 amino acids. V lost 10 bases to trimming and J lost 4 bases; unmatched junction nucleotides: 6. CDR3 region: CATEGLAGDYEQYF. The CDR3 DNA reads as TGTGCCACCGAGGGACTAGCGGGGGATTACGAGCAGTACTTC.

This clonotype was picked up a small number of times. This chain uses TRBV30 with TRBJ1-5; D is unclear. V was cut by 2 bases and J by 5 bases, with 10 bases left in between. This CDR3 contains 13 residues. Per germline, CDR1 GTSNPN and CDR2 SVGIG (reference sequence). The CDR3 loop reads CAWSRGIDQPQHF. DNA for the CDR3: TGTGCCTGGAGTCGAGGAATAGATCAGCCCCAGCATTTT. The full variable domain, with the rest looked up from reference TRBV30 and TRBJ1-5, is SQTIHQWPATLVQPVGSPLSLECTVEGTSNPNLYWYRQAAGRGLQLLFYSVGIGQISSEVPQNLSASRPQDRQFILSSKKLLLSDSGFYLCAWSRGIDQPQHFGDGTRLSIL.

CDR3: CASSQLLGIFNEQFF. For the CDR3, the DNA is TGCGCCAGCAGCCAGCTCTTGGGGATCTTCAATGAGCAGTTCTTC. The V and J genes are TRBV4-1 and TRBJ2-1; D ambiguous. The germline V gene encodes CDR1 MGHRA and CDR2 YSYEKL. Trimming shortened V by 3 bases and J by 6 bases, and 15 bases separated the two germline ends. The CDR3 covers 15 residues.

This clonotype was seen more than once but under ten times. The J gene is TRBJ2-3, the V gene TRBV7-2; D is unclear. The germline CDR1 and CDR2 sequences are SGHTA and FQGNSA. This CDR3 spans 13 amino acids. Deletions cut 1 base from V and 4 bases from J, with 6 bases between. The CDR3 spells CASSLGPADTQYF. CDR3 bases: TGTGCCAGCAGCTTAGGACCAGCAGATACGCAGTATTTT.

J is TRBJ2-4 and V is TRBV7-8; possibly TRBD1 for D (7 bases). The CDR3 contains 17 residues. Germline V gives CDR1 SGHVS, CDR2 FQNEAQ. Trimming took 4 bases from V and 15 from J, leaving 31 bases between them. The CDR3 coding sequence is TGTGCCAGCAGCTCCCTAGGACCCGGGACAGTCTTAGCCGGGGGGTACTTC. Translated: CASSSLGPGTVLAGGYF.

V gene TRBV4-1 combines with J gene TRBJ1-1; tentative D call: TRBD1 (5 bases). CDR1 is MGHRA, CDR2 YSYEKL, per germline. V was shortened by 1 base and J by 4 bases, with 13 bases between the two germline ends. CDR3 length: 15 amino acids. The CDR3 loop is CASSQGRQRGTEAFF. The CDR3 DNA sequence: TGCGCCAGCAGCCAAGGCCGACAGAGGGGCACTGAAGCTTTCTTT.

The CDR3 reads CASSFTGNEQFF. For the CDR3, the DNA is TGTGCCAGCAGCTTCACAGGGAATGAGCAGTTCTTC. The rearrangement uses TRBV7-9 and TRBJ2-1; D perhaps matches TRBD1 (6 bases). This CDR3 is built from 12 residues. V lost 3 bases and J lost 7, with 7 bases in between. CDR1 SEHNR and CDR2 FQNEAQ come from the germline V gene (reference sequence).

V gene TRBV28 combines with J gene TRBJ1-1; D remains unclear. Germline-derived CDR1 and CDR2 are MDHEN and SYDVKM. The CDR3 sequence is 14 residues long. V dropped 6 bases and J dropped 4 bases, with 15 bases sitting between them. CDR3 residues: CASSPPARATEAFF. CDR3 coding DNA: TGTGCCAGCAGCCCCCCGGCGAGGGCCACTGAAGCTTTCTTT.

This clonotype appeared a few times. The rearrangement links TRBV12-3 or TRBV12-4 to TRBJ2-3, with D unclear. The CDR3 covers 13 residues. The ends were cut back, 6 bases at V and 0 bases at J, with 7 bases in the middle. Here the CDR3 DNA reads TGTGCCAGCAGGCCGCAGAGCACAGATACGCAGTATTTT. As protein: CASRPQSTDTQYF.

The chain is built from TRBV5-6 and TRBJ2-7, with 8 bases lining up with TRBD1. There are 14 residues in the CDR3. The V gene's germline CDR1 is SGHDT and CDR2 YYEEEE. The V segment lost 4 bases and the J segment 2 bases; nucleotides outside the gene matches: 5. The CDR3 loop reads CASSPATGAYEQYV. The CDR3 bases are TGTGCCAGCAGCCCAGCGACAGGGGCCTACGAGCAGTACGTC.

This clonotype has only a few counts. The chain's CDR3 is CASSLTLAGEETQYF. In nucleotides, the CDR3 is TGCGCCAGCAGCCTCACCCTAGCGGGGGAAGAGACCCAGTACTTC. The chain employs TRBV4-1 and TRBJ2-5, with 10 bases identical to TRBD2. With 4 bases clipped from V and 3 bases from J, the junction kept 5 bases outside the gene matches. CDR1 and CDR2 (germline): MGHRA, YSYEKL. The CDR3 loop spans 15 amino acids.

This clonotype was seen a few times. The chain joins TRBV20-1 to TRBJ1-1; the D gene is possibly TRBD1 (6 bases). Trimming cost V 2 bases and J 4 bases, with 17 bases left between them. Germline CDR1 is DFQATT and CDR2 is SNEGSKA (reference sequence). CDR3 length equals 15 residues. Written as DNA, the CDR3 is TGCAGTGCTAGACCGACAGGACGACGCTTCACTGAAGCTTTCTTT. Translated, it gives CSARPTGRRFTEAFF.

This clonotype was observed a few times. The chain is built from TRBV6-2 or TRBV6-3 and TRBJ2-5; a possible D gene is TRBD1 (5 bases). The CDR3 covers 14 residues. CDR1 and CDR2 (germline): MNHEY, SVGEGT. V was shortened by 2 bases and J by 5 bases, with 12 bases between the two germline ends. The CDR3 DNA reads TGTGCCAGCAGTTACCGCCAGGGTCGCGAGACCCAGTACTTC. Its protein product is CASSYRQGRETQYF.

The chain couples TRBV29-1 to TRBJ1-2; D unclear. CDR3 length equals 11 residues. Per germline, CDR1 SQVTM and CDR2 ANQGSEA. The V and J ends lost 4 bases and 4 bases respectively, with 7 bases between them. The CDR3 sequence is CSVGEFYGYTF. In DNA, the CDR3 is TGCAGCGTTGGGGAGTTCTATGGCTACACCTTC. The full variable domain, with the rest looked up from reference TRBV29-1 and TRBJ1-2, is SAVISQKPSRDICQRGTSLTIQCQVDSQVTMMFWYRQQPGQSLTLIATANQGSEATYESGFVIDKFPISRPNLTFSTLTVSNMSPEDSSIYLCSVGEFYGYTFGSGTRLTVV.

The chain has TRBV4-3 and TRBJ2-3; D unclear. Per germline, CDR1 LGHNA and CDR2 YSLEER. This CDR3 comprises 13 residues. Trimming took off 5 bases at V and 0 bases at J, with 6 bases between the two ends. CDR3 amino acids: CASSGYSTDTQYF. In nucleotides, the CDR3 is TGCGCCAGCAGCGGATACAGCACAGATACGCAGTATTTT.

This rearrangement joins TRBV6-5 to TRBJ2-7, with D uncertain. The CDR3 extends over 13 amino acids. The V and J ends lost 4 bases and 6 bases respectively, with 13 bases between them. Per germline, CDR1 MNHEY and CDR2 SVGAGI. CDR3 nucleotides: TGTGCCAGCAGTTCCTTTCCCCGCAGCGAGCAGTACGTC. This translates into CASSSFPRSEQYV.

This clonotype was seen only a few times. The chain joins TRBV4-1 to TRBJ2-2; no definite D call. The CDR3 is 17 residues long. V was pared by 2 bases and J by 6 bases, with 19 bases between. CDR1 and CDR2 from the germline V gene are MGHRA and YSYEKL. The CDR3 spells CASSQRVARGIAGELFF. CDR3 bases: TGCGCCAGCAGCCAAAGGGTTGCTAGAGGTATAGCCGGGGAGCTGTTTTTT.

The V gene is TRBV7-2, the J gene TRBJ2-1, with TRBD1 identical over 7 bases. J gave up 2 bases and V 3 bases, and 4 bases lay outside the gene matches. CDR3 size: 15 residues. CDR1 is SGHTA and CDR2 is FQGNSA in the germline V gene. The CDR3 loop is CASSFDQGAYNEQFF. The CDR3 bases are TGTGCCAGCAGCTTCGACCAGGGGGCCTACAATGAGCAGTTCTTC.

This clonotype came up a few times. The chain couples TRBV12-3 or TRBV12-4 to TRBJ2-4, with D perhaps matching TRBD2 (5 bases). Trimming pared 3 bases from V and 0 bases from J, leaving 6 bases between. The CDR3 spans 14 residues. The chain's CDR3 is CASSFGGAKNIQYF. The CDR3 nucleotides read TGTGCCAGCAGTTTCGGAGGAGCCAAAAACATTCAGTACTTC.

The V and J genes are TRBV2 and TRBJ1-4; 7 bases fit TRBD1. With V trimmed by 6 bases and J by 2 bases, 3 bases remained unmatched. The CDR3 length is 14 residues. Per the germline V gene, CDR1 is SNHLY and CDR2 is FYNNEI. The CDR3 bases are TGTGCCAGCAGGGAACAGGGGACTAATGAAAAACTGTTTTTT. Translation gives CASREQGTNEKLFF.

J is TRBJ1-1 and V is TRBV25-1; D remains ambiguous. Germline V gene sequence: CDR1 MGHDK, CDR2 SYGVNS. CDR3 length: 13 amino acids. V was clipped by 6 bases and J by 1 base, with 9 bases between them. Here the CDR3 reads CASSSIGNTEAFF. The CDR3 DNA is TGTGCCAGCAGCTCGATTGGGAACACTGAAGCTTTCTTT.